Listed here are 14 T cell receptor beta chains from one sample, sequenced in a study of shared clonotypes between healthy human individuals. Positive CCR7 selection of CD45RO-negative cells yielded the naive CD8 cells, and terminally differentiated effector memory CD45RA+ cells were excluded. Clones were read by immunoSEQ multiplex PCR, and TCRdb kept only the in-frame ones, dropping some. The sample yields about 800,000 clones, about 96% seen once. The sequencing input was naive CD8+ T cells sorted from blood. All receptors come from a man aged 30 to 39 in good health.

The chain combines TRBV28 with TRBJ1-5, with 7 bases that match TRBD1. This CDR3 has 14 amino acids. V dropped 5 bases and J dropped 5; count of bases not matched to a gene: 6. Per the germline V gene, CDR1 is MDHEN and CDR2 is SYDVKM. CDR3 amino acids: CASSHRQGDQPQHF. In DNA form, the CDR3 reads TGTGCCAGCAGTCATCGACAGGGCGATCAGCCCCAGCATTTT.

This clone has just one count. The rearrangement joins TRBV9 to TRBJ1-5; D is undetermined. This CDR3 is 12 amino acids long. V lost 0 bases and J 7 bases, leaving 5 bases between the germline ends. Germline CDR1 reads SGDLS; CDR2 reads YYNGEE. The CDR3 loop is CASSVEGQPQHF. CDR3 bases: TGTGCCAGCAGCGTAGAAGGACAGCCCCAGCATTTT.

The chain is built from TRBV19 and TRBJ2-3, with no clear D. From germline, CDR1 is LNHDA and CDR2 SQIVND (reference sequence). This CDR3 region has 14 residues. The ends were cut back, 5 bases at V and 4 bases at J, with 13 bases in the middle. This CDR3 reads CASSGTKVADTQYF. The CDR3 nucleotides are TGTGCCAGTAGTGGAACGAAGGTTGCAGATACGCAGTATTTT.

Note on this clone: The same CDR3 also results from other DNA sequences found in this sample. V usage is TRBV7-9 and J usage is TRBJ2-7; TRBD1 matches at 9 bases. This CDR3 is 14 amino acids long. Trimming at V came to 5 bases and at J to 4 bases, leaving 6 bases not matched to a gene. Germline lookup yields CDR1 SEHNR and CDR2 FQNEAQ (reference sequence). The CDR3 DNA is TGTGCCAGCAGCCCCCGGGACAGGGTGTACGAGCAGTACTTC. Its protein product is CASSPRDRVYEQYF.

The V gene is TRBV27, the J gene TRBJ2-7; 9 positions match TRBD2. In germline, CDR1 is MNHEY, CDR2 SMNVEV (reference sequence). The CDR3 contains 16 residues. V shed 0 bases and J 6 bases; nucleotides not matched to a gene: 9. CDR3 region: CASSLSPSGALREQYF. The CDR3 nucleotides are TGTGCCAGCAGTTTATCGCCTAGCGGGGCACTACGCGAGCAGTACTTC.

The V and J genes are TRBV18 and TRBJ2-3; no firm D call. This CDR3 has 16 amino acids. Germline assignment: CDR1 KGHSH and CDR2 LQKENI. Trimming pared 6 bases from V and 4 bases from J, leaving 20 bases between. CDR3 nucleotides: TGTGCCAGCTCCCCCCCGCGGAATGGGGTCGCAGATACGCAGTATTTT. This translates into CASSPPRNGVADTQYF.

The CDR3: CSVEVGGSYEQYF. The CDR3 DNA is TGCAGCGTTGAAGTGGGGGGTTCCTACGAGCAGTACTTC. The chain employs TRBV29-1 and TRBJ2-7, with D perhaps TRBD2 (6 bases). V dropped 1 base and J dropped 1 base, with 8 bases sitting between them. CDR1 and CDR2 from the germline V gene are SQVTM and ANQGSEA. CDR3 length: 13 amino acids.

This clone turned up a few times. In nucleotides, the CDR3 is TGCGCCAGCAGCCCGATAGCGGGAGGATTTCACGAGCAGTACTTC. Its protein product is CASSPIAGGFHEQYF. J is TRBJ2-7 and V is TRBV5-1, with 10 bases identical to TRBD2. Trimming cost V 4 bases and J 5 bases; bases outside gene matches: 9. The germline V gene encodes CDR1 SGHRS and CDR2 YFSETQ. The CDR3 runs 15 residues.

The rearrangement joins TRBV5-5 to TRBJ2-6, with unresolved D. Trimming cost V 1 base and J 3 bases, with 14 bases left between them. This CDR3 has 17 amino acids. Germline loops: CDR1 SGHKS, CDR2 YYEKEE (reference sequence). The CDR3 here is CASSLSELLVGANVLTF. The CDR3 DNA sequence: TGTGCCAGCAGCTTGTCGGAACTTTTGGTTGGGGCCAACGTCCTGACTTTC.

V usage is TRBV11-2 and J usage is TRBJ2-7; 7 nucleotides agree with TRBD1. Germline V gene lookup returns CDR1 SGHAT and CDR2 FQNNGV. The J segment lost 1 base and the V segment lost 5 bases, leaving 2 bases of the junction unmatched. The length of the CDR3 is 13 residues. The CDR3 region is CASSTGQSYEQYF. The CDR3, as DNA: TGTGCCAGCAGCACGGGACAGTCCTACGAGCAGTACTTC. The full variable domain, its missing parts supplied by reference TRBV11-2 and TRBJ2-7, is EAGVAQSPRYKIIEKRQSVAFWCNPISGHATLYWYQQILGQGPKLLIQFQNNGVVDDSQLPKDRFSAERLKGVDSTLKIQPAKLEDSAVYLCASSTGQSYEQYFGPGTRLTVT.

The chain is built from TRBV4-1 and TRBJ2-2; D call uncertain. Germline V CDR1 and CDR2: MGHRA, YSYEKL. V gave up 1 base and J gave up 6 bases, with 6 bases separating them. The CDR3 runs to 13 residues. CDR3 residues: CASSQGGPGELFF. The CDR3 DNA reads TGCGCCAGCAGCCAAGGGGGTCCCGGGGAGCTGTTTTTT.

The V and J genes are TRBV6-6 and TRBJ1-2, with D unresolved. Deletions cut 2 bases from V and 8 bases from J, with 15 bases between. Germline CDR1 and CDR2: MNHNY and SVGAGI (reference sequence). The CDR3 has 14 residues. In DNA form, the CDR3 reads TGTGCCAGCAGTTACCGAGGAGGGCTGGACGGCTACACCTTC. Translation gives CASSYRGGLDGYTF.

Written as DNA, the CDR3 is TGTGCCAGTAGTATAGCCGGCCTCACCACAGATACGCAGTATTTT. It translates to CASSIAGLTTDTQYF. The chain links TRBV19 to TRBJ2-3; no clear D. The V gene lost 1 base and the J gene lost 2 bases, with 10 bases spanning the gap. This CDR3 comprises 15 residues. CDR1 is LNHDA and CDR2 is SQIVND in the germline V gene (reference sequence).

A single count supports this clone. The chain combines TRBV29-1 with TRBJ1-2; 9 bases line up with TRBD1. Germline CDR1 and CDR2: SQVTM and ANQGSEA. The ends lost 6 bases at V and 7 bases at J; junction bases unmatched: 9. The CDR3 extends over 13 amino acids. The CDR3, as DNA: TGCAGCGTCGCCGGGACAGGGTCGTTTGGCTACACCTTC. Protein: CSVAGTGSFGYTF.